The next 20 T cell receptor beta chains were all read from a single sample in a study of identical twins. One entry per CDR3 protein, called by TCRdb with MiXCR from the 5' RACE reads. There are a few hundred thousand distinct CDR3 sequences in the sample; nearly 15% occur only once, and more than 0.4% lies in the top ten. The same sample was also studied in work on yellow fever vaccine responses in identical twins.

Sequenced input: CD4+ T cells sorted from blood. Receptor source: a woman under 30 in good health.

This clonotype came up many times. The chain carries TRBV12-3 or TRBV12-4 and TRBJ1-5, with 7 bases aligning to TRBD1. The CDR3 is made up of 15 amino acids. The junction had 13 bases not matched to a gene; V was cut back by 7 bases and J by 7 bases. CDR3 sequence (DNA): TGTGCCAGCACTATCGGACAGGCCGGGGGGCAGCCCCAGCATTTT. Translated, it gives CASTIGQAGGQPQHF.

The genes are TRBV7-3 and TRBJ2-1, with 8 nucleotides matching TRBD1. The junction had 9 bases not matched to a gene; V was cut back by 8 bases and J by 6 bases. Germline CDR1 and CDR2: SGHTA and FQGTGA. The CDR3 contains 14 residues. Here the CDR3 DNA reads TGTGCCAGCGGGTGGACAGGGAGTAGCAATGAGCAGTTCTTC. Translation gives CASGWTGSSNEQFF. The full variable domain, in which reference TRBV7-3 and TRBJ2-1 provide the parts outside the CDR3, is GAGVSQTPSNKVTEKGKYVELRCDPISGHTALYWYRQSLGQGPEFLIYFQGTGAADDSGLPNDRFFAVRPEGSVSTLKIQRTERGDSAVYLCASGWTGSSNEQFFGPGTRLTVL.

The V call is TRBV12-3 or TRBV12-4, the J call TRBJ1-2; D might be TRBD1 (6 bases). CDR3 length: 11 residues. Trimming took 7 bases from V and 7 from J, leaving 10 bases between them. As DNA, the CDR3 is TGTGCCAGCACCACAGGGAGTGGCTACACCTTC. As protein: CASTTGSGYTF.

The V and J genes are TRBV10-1 and TRBJ2-1; D is possibly TRBD1 (5 bases). Germline V lookup: CDR1 WNHNN, CDR2 SYGVQD (reference sequence). V dropped 4 bases and J dropped 8 bases, with 12 bases sitting between them. The CDR3 spans 13 residues. The CDR3 DNA follows: TGCGCCAGCAGTGTCGCAGGGAAGGATGAGCAGTTCTTC. Translating gives CASSVAGKDEQFF.

The table lists this clonotype with a few counts. This rearrangement joins TRBV2 to TRBJ2-2; possible D gene TRBD2, 5 bases. The CDR3 consists of 14 residues. V dropped 7 bases and J dropped 0 bases, with 9 bases sitting between them. Germline loops: CDR1 SNHLY, CDR2 FYNNEI. The CDR3 DNA follows: TGTGCCAGCACAAAACTAGCGAACACCGGGGAGCTGTTTTTT. Its translation: CASTKLANTGELFF.

This clonotype was observed a few times. This chain joins TRBV5-1 and TRBJ2-7, with D tentatively TRBD2 (5 bases). The CDR3 sequence is 14 residues long. V was trimmed by 0 bases and J by 4 bases, leaving 11 bases between them. CDR1 and CDR2 (germline): SGHRS, YFSETQ. The CDR3 coding sequence is TGCGCCAGCAGCTTGGAAGCGGAGACATACGAGCAGTACTTC. This sequence encodes CASSLEAETYEQYF. Together with reference TRBV5-1 and TRBJ2-7, the CDR3 gives the full variable domain: KAGVTQTPRYLIKTRGQQVTLSCSPISGHRSVSWYQQTPGQGLQFLFEYFSETQRNKGNFPGRFSGRQFSNSRSEMNVSTLELGDSALYLCASSLEAETYEQYFGPGTRLTVT.

This clonotype was counted between two and nine times. The chain combines TRBV12-3 or TRBV12-4 with TRBJ2-7; D possibly matches TRBD1 or TRBD2 (6 bases each). V shed 2 bases and J shed 3 bases, with 11 bases lying between them. The CDR3 is 14 residues long. The CDR3 region has the DNA TGTGCCAGCAGTTTATTAGGAGGGGGCTACGAGCAGTACTTC. Its protein is CASSLLGGGYEQYF.

This clonotype showed up many times. This chain connects TRBV7-2 to TRBJ1-6; no clear D gene. CDR1 and CDR2 from the germline V gene are SGHTA and FQGNSA. The CDR3 runs 11 residues. Deletions cut 3 bases from V and 9 bases from J, with 3 bases between. Here the CDR3 DNA reads TGTGCCAGCAGCTTGCGTTCACCCCTCCACTTT. This sequence encodes CASSLRSPLHF.

This clonotype occurred a few times. This chain uses TRBV4-1 with TRBJ2-3; D remains ambiguous. This CDR3 has 15 residues. V dropped 6 bases and J dropped 0 bases, with 13 bases sitting between them. The germline CDR1 and CDR2 sequences are MGHRA and YSYEKL. The CDR3: CASSHRVMSTDTQYF. Written as DNA, the CDR3 is TGCGCCAGCAGTCATAGGGTGATGAGCACAGATACGCAGTATTTT.

The chain employs TRBV29-1 and TRBJ2-5, with D possibly called TRBD1 or TRBD2 (5 bases each). The CDR3 spans 15 residues. The V end lost 5 bases, the J end lost 1 base, and 17 bases lay between the germline ends. The germline gives CDR1 SQVTM, CDR2 ANQGSEA. CDR3 DNA sequence: TGCAGCGTTTCCACCGGGACCGATTTCCAAGAGACCCAGTACTTC. This sequence encodes CSVSTGTDFQETQYF.

The J gene is TRBJ2-6, the V gene TRBV6-5; D ambiguous. V was pared by 6 bases and J by 2 bases, with 11 bases between. CDR1 is MNHEY and CDR2 is SVGAGI in the germline V gene. The CDR3 loop spans 15 amino acids. The CDR3 spells CASSLLDAGANVLTF. The CDR3 coding sequence is TGTGCCAGCAGCCTACTCGATGCTGGGGCCAACGTCCTGACTTTC.

Ten or more counts support this clonotype. The chain has TRBV12-3 or TRBV12-4 and TRBJ2-7; D is unclear. The CDR3 length is 11 residues. Trimming left V 5 bases short and J 2 bases short, with 4 bases between. The CDR3 bases are TGTGCCAGCAGTACCACCTACGAGCAGTACTTC. Residues: CASSTTYEQYF.

The chain uses TRBV7-9 and TRBJ1-2; the D gene is possibly TRBD1 (6 bases). The CDR3 contains 14 residues. Trimming shortened V by 1 base and J by 8 bases, and 14 bases separated the two germline ends. Germline CDR1 is SEHNR and CDR2 is FQNEAQ (reference sequence). Written as DNA, the CDR3 is TGTGCCAGCAGCTTAGGGGGGACAATGGACGGCTACACCTTC. It yields the protein CASSLGGTMDGYTF.

This clonotype was observed a few times. The chain joins TRBV5-1 to TRBJ2-3; the match to TRBD1 covers 8 bases. The CDR3 length is 14 residues. Germline trimming cut 5 bases from V and 2 bases from J; bases unmatched to any gene: 4. Per the germline V gene, CDR1 is SGHRS and CDR2 is YFSETQ. The CDR3 is CASRNRGYTDTQYF. Written as DNA, the CDR3 is TGCGCCAGCAGGAACAGGGGGTACACAGATACGCAGTATTTT.

This clonotype was counted a few times. The chain joins TRBV6-2 or TRBV6-3 to TRBJ2-7, with D possibly TRBD1 on 5 matching bases. V gave up 3 bases and J gave up 8 bases, with 11 bases separating them. The germline V gene has CDR1 MNHEY and CDR2 SVGEGT. This CDR3 region has 12 residues. CDR3 nucleotides: TGTGCCAGCAGTTATTTGGGGCAGCAGCAGTACGTC. Amino acid sequence: CASSYLGQQQYV.

This clonotype has only a few counts. This rearrangement joins TRBV29-1 to TRBJ1-5, with a tentative D call TRBD1 (5 bases). This CDR3 has 14 amino acids. Germline values: CDR1 SQVTM, CDR2 ANQGSEA. Trimming took off 7 bases at V and 1 base at J, with 14 bases between the two ends. This CDR3 is CSARFGASNQPQHF. The CDR3 bases are TGCAGCGCCCGATTCGGGGCCAGCAATCAGCCCCAGCATTTT.

The rearrangement uses TRBV15 and TRBJ2-5; TRBD1 is a possible D gene (5 bases). The CDR3 contains 17 residues. Germline V gene lookup returns CDR1 LNHNV and CDR2 YYDKDF (reference sequence). Trimming pared 0 bases from V and 6 bases from J, leaving 20 bases between. Here the CDR3 reads CATSRDSGPSLFQTQYF. DNA of the CDR3: TGTGCCACCAGCAGAGATTCAGGGCCCAGTCTTTTTCAGACCCAGTACTTC.

The V call is TRBV4-2, the J call TRBJ2-2; D gene unclear. The CDR3 spans 14 residues. Germline V gives CDR1 LGHNA, CDR2 YNFKEQ. V shed 7 bases and J shed 3 bases, with 12 bases lying between them. In nucleotides, the CDR3 is TGTGCCAGCACCCCCCGGGCCGACACCGGGGAGCTGTTTTTT. Translated: CASTPRADTGELFF.

This clonotype was observed a few times. The V call is TRBV12-3 or TRBV12-4, the J call TRBJ2-7; D unresolved. This CDR3 has 13 residues. Trimming pared 3 bases from V and 3 bases from J, leaving 9 bases between. The CDR3 sequence is CASSLRWSYEQYF. CDR3 in DNA: TGTGCCAGCAGTTTGAGGTGGAGCTACGAGCAGTACTTC.

This clonotype came up once. V gene TRBV4-1 combines with J gene TRBJ1-4; possibly TRBD1 for D (6 bases). The length of the CDR3 is 16 residues. V gave up 0 bases and J gave up 8 bases, with 16 bases separating them. Germline V gives CDR1 MGHRA, CDR2 YSYEKL. CDR3 DNA: TGCGCCAGCAGCCAAGATGAGGCGGCAGGGGAGGAAAAACTGTTTTTT. As protein: CASSQDEAAGEEKLFF.